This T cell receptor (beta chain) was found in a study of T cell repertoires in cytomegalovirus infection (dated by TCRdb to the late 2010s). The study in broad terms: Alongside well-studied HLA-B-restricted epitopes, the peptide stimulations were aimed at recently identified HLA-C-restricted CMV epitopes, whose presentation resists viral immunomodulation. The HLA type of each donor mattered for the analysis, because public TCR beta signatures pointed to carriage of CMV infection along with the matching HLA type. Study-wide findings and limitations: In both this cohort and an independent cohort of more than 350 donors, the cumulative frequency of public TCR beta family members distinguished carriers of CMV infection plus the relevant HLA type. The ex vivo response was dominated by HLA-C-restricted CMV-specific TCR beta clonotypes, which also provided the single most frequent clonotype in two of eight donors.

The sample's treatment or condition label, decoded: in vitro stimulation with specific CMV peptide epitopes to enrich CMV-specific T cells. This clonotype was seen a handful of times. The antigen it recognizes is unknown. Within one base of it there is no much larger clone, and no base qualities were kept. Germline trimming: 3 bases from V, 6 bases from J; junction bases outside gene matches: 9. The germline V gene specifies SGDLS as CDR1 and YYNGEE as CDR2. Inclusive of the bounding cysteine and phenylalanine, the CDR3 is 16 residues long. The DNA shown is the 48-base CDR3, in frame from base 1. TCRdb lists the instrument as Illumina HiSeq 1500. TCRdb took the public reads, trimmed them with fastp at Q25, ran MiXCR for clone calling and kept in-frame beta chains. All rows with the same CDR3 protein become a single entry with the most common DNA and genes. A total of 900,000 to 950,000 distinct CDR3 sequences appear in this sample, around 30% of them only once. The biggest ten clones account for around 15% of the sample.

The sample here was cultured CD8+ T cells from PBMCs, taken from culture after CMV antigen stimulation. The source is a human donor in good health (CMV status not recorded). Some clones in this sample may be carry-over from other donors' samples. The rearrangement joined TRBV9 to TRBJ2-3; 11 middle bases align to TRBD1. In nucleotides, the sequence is TGTGCCAGCAGCGAGCCGGGACAGGGGGTTATGGATACGCAGTATTTT. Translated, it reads CASSEPGQGVMDTQYF.